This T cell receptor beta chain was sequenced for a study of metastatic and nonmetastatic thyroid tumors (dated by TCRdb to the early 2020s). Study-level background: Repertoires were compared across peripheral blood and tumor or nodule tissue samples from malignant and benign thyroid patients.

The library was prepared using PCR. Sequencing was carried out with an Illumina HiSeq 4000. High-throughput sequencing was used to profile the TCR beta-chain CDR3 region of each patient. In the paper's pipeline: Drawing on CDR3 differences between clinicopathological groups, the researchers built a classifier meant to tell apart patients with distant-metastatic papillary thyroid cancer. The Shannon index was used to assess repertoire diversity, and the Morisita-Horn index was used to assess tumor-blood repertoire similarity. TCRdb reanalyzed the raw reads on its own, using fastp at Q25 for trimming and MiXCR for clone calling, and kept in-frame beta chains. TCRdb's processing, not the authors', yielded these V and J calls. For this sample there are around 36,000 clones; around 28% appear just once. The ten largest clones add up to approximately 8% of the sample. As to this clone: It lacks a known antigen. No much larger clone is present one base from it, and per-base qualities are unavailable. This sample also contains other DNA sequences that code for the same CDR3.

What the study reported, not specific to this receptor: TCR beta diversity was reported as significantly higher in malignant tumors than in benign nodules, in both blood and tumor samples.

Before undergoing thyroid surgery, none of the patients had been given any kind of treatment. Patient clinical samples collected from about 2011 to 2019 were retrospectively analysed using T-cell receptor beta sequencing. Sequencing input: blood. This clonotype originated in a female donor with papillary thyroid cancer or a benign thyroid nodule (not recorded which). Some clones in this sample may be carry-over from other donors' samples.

Read as DNA, the sequence is TGCGCCAGCAGCTTGGGACTAGCGGTAGGGACTGATACGCAGTATTTT. Translated, it reads CASSLGLAVGTDTQYF. Here the chain combines TRBV5-1 and TRBJ2-3; the central 9 bases match TRBD2. Measured from the cysteine to the phenylalanine, the CDR3 is 16 residues long. Only the CDR3 region is kept as DNA, spanning 48 bases read in frame from base 1. V trim: 0 bases; J trim: 6 bases; unmatched bases: 8. For CDR1 and CDR2, the germline V gene lists SGHRS and YFSETQ.